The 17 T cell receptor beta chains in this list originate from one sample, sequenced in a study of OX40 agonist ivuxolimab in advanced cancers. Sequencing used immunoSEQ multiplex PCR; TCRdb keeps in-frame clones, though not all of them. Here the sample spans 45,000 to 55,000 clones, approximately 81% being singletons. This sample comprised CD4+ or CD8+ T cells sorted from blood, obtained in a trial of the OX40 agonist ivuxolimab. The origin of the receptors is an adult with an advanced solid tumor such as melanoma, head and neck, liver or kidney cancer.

The CDR3 sequence: CASSQDLLLGLGQPQHF. CDR3 DNA: TGTGCCAGCAGCCAAGATCTTTTGTTAGGTTTGGGGCAGCCCCAGCATTTT. This chain joins TRBV4-2 and TRBJ1-5; D not resolved. This CDR3 comprises 17 residues. The germline CDR1 and CDR2 sequences are LGHNA and YNFKEQ. Deletions cut 0 bases from V and 7 bases from J, with 19 bases between.

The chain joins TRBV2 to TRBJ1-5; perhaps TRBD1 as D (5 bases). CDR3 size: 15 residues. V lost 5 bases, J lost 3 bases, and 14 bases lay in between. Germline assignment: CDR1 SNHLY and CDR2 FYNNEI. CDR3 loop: CASSWDRRNNQPQHF. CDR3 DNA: TGTGCCAGCAGTTGGGACCGTAGGAACAATCAGCCCCAGCATTTT.

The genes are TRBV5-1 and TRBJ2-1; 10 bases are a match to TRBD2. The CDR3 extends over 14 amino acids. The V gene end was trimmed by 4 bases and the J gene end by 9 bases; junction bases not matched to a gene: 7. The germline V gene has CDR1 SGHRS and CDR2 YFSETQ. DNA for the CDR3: TGCGCCAGCAGCACCGGGACTAGCGACGTTGAGCAGTTCTTC. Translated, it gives CASSTGTSDVEQFF.

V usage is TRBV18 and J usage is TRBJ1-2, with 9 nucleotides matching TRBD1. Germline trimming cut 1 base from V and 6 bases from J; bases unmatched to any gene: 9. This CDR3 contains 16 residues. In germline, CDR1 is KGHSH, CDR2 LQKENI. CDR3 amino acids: CASSPLTQGALDGYTF. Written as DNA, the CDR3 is TGTGCCAGCTCACCACTGACACAGGGGGCATTAGATGGCTACACCTTC.

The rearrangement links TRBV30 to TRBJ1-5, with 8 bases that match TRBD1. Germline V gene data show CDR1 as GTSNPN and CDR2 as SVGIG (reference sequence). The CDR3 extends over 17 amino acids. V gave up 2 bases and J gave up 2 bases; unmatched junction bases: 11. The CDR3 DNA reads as TGTGCCTGGAGTAGAGACAGGGGAGGAGGGGGCAATCAGCCCCAGCATTTT. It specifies CAWSRDRGGGGNQPQHF.

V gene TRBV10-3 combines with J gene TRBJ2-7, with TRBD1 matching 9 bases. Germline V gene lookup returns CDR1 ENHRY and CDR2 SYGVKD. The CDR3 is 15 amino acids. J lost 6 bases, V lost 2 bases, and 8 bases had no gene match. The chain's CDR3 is CAISEADRGKFEQYF. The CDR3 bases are TGTGCCATCAGTGAGGCGGACAGGGGTAAGTTCGAGCAGTACTTC.

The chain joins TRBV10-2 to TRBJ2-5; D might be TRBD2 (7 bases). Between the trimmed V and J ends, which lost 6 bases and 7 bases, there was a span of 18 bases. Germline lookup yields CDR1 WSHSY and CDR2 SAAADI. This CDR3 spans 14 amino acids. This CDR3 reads CASSLGGGEGTQYF. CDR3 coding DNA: TGCGCCAGCAGCCTGGGAGGGGGAGAGGGGACCCAGTACTTC.

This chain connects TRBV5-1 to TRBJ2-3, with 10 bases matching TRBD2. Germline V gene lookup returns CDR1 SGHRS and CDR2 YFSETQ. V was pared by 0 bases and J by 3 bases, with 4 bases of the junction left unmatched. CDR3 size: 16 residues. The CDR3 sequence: CASSLGTSGRTDTQYF. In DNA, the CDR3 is TGCGCCAGCAGCTTGGGGACTAGCGGCAGGACAGATACGCAGTATTTT.

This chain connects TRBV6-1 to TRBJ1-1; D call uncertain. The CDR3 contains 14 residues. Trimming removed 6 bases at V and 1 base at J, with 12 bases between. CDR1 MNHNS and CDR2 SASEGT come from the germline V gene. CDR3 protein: CASSPVGENTEAFF. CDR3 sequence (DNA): TGTGCCAGCAGCCCCGTTGGGGAGAACACTGAAGCTTTCTTT.

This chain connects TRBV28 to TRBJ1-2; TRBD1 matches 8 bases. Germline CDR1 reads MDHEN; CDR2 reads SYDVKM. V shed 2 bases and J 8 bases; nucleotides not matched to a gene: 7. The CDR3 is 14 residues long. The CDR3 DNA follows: TGTGCCAGCAGTTTAAGTCGAGGACAGGGAGGCTACACCTTC. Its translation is CASSLSRGQGGYTF.

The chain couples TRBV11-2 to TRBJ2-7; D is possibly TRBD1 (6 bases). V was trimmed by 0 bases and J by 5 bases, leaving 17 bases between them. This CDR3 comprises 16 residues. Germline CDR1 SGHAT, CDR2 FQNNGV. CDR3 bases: TGTGCCAGCAGCTTAGAGCCTCCGGGACACGGGGACGAGCAGTACTTC. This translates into CASSLEPPGHGDEQYF.

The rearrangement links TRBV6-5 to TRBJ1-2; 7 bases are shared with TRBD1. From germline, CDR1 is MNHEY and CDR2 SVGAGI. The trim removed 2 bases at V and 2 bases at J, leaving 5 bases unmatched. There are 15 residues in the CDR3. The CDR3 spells CASSYRGTVNYGYTF. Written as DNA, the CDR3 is TGTGCCAGCAGTTACCGAGGGACAGTCAACTATGGCTACACCTTC.

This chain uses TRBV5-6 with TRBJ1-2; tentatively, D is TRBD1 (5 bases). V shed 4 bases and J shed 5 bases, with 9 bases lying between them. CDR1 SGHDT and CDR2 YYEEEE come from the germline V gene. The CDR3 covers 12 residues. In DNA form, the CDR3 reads TGTGCCAGCAGCCCTGGGACGTATGGCTACACCTTC. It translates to CASSPGTYGYTF. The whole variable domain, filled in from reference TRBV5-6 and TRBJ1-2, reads DAGVTQSPTHLIKTRGQQVTLRCSPKSGHDTVSWYQQALGQGPQFIFQYYEEEERQRGNFPDRFSGHQFPNYSSELNVNALLLGDSALYLCASSPGTYGYTFGSGTRLTVV.

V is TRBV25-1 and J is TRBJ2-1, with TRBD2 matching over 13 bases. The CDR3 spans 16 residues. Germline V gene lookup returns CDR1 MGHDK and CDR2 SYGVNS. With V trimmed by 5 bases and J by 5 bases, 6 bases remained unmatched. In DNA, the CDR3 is TGTGCCAGCAGTCCGTGGACTAGCGGGAGAAACAATGAGCAGTTCTTC. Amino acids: CASSPWTSGRNNEQFF.

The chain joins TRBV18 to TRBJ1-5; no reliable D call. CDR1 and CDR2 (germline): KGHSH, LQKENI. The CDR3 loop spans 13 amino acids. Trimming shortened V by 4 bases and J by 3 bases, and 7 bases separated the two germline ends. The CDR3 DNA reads TGTGCCAGCTCACTCGATATCAATCAGCCCCAGCATTTT. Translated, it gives CASSLDINQPQHF.

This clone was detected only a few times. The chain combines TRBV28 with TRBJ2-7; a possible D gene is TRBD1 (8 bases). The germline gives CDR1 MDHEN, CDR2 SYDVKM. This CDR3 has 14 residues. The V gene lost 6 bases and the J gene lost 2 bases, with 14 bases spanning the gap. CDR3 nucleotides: TGTGCCAGCAGGTACAGGGGGGGTCCCTACGAGCAGTACTTC. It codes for CASRYRGGPYEQYF.

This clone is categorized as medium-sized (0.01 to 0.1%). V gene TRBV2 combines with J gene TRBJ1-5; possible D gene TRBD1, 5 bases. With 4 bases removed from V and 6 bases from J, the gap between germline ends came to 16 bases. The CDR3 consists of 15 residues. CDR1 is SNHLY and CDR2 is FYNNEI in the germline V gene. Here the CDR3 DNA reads TGTGCCAGCAGTGTTGGGGGGAATAAGGGTCAGCCCCAGCATTTT. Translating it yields CASSVGGNKGQPQHF.